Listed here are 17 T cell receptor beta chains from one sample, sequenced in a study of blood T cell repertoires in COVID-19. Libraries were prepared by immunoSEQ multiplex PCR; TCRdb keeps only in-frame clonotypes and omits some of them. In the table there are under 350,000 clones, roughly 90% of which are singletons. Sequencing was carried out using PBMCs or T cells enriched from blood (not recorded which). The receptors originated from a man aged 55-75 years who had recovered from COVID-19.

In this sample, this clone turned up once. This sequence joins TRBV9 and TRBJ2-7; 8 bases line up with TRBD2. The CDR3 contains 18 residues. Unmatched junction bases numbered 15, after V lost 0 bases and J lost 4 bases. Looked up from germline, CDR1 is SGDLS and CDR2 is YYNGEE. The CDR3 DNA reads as TGTGCCAGCAGCGTAGCTACGGGAGGGTCTAGCCACGGTTACGAGCAGTACTTC. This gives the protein CASSVATGGSSHGYEQYF.

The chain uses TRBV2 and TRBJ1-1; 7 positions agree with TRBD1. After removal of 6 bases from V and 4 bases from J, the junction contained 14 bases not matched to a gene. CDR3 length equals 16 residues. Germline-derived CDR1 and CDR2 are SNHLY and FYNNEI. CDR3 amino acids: CASSPSAGGWGTEAFF. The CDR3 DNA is TGTGCCAGCAGCCCTTCGGCAGGGGGATGGGGCACTGAAGCTTTCTTT.

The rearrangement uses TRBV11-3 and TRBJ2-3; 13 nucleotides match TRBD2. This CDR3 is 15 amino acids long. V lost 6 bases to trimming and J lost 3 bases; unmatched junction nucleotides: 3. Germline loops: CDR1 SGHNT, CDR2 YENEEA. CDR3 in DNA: TGTGCCAGCAGGCCGGGACTAGCGGGGACAGATACGCAGTATTTT. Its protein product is CASRPGLAGTDTQYF.

The CDR3 region has the DNA TGTGCCAGCAGCGCCCGGACTAGCGGGAGCTGGGGGGAACACAATGAGCAGTTCTTC. As protein: CASSARTSGSWGEHNEQFF. The chain employs TRBV13 and TRBJ2-1; the match to TRBD2 covers 13 bases. The CDR3 sequence is 19 residues long. Germline CDR1 and CDR2: PRHDT and FYEKMQ (reference sequence). The V gene end was trimmed by 5 bases and the J gene end by 5 bases; junction bases not matched to a gene: 15.

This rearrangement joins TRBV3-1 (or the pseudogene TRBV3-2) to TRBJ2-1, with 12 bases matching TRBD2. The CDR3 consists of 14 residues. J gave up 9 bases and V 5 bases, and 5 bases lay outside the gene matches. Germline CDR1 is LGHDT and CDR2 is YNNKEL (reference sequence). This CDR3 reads CASSALAGGSEQFF. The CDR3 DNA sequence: TGTGCCAGCAGCGCCCTAGCGGGGGGGAGTGAGCAGTTCTTC.

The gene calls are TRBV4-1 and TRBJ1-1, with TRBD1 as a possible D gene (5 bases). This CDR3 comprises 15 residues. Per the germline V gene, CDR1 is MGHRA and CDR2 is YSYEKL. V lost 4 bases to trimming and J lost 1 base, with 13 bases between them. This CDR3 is CASSPRSGGNTEAFF. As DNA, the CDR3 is TGCGCCAGCAGCCCCAGGTCGGGGGGGAACACTGAAGCTTTCTTT.

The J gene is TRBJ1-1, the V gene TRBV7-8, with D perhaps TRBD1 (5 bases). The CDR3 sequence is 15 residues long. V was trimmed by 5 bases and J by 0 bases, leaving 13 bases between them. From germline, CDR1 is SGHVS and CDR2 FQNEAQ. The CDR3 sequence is CASSPPLTVNTEAFF. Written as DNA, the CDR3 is TGTGCCAGCAGCCCGCCTTTGACAGTGAACACTGAAGCTTTCTTT. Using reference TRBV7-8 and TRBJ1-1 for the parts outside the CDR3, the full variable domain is GAGVSQSPRYKVAKRGQDVALRCDPISGHVSLFWYQQALGQGPEFLTYFQNEAQLDKSGLPSDRFFAERPEGSVSTLKIQRTQQEDSAVYLCASSPPLTVNTEAFFGQGTRLTVV.

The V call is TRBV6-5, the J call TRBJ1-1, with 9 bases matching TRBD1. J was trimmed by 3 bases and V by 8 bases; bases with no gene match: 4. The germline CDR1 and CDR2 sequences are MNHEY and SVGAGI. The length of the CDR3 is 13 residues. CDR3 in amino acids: CASWDRVDTEAFF. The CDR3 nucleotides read TGTGCCAGCTGGGACAGGGTGGACACTGAAGCTTTCTTT.

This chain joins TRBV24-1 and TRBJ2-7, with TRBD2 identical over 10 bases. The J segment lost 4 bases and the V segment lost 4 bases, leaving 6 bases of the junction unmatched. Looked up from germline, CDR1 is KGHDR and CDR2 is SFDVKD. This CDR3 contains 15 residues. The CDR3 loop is CATSDVAGGRYEQYF. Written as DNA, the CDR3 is TGTGCCACCAGTGACGTAGCGGGAGGACGTTACGAGCAGTACTTC.

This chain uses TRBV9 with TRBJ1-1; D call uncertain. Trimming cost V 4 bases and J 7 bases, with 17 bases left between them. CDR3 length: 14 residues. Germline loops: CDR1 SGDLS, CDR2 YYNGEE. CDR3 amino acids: CASSPVGVRGEAFF. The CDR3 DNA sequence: TGTGCCAGCAGCCCCGTCGGTGTCCGGGGTGAAGCTTTCTTT.

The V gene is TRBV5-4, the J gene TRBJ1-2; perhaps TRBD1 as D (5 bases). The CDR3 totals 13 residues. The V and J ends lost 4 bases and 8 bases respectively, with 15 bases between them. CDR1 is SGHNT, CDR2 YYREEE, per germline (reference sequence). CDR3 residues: CASSHDSAEGYTF. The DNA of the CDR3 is TGTGCCAGCAGCCATGACAGTGCGGAGGGCTACACCTTC.

Here the CDR3 DNA reads TGTGCTAGTGCCACGGACCCGGGGGGGACCTACGAGCAGTACTTC. Amino acids: CASATDPGGTYEQYF. The chain is built from TRBV12-5 and TRBJ2-7; 8 nucleotides line up with TRBD2. CDR3 length equals 15 residues. J lost 2 bases, V lost 7 bases, and 10 bases had no gene match. Germline loops: CDR1 LGHNT, CDR2 FRNRAP.

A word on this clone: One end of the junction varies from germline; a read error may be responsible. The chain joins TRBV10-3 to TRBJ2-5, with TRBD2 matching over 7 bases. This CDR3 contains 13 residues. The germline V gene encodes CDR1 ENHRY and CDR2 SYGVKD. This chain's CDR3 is CAIRPTSREAQYF. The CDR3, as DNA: TGTGCCATCAGACCGACTAGCCGAGAGGCCCAGTACTTC.

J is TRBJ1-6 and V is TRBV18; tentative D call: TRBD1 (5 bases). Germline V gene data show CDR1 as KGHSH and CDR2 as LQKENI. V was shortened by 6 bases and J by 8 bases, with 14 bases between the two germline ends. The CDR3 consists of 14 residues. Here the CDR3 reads CASSPDGGDSPLHF. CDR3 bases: TGTGCCAGCTCGCCGGACGGGGGAGATTCACCCCTCCACTTT.

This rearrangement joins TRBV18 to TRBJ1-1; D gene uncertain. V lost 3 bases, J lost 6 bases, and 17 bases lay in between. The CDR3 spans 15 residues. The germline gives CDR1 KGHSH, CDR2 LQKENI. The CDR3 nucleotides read TGTGCCAGCTCACCGCGCCAGGCGATGGTCTCTGAAGCTTTCTTT. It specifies CASSPRQAMVSEAFF.

CDR3 nucleotides: TGTGCCAGCAGCCCGACAGGATTGCGTGAAGCTTTCTTT. This codes for CASSPTGLREAFF. The chain links TRBV5-6 to TRBJ1-1; possible D gene TRBD1, 6 bases. The V end lost 4 bases, the J end lost 7 bases, and 14 bases lay between the germline ends. This CDR3 is 13 amino acids long. The germline V gene encodes CDR1 SGHDT and CDR2 YYEEEE.

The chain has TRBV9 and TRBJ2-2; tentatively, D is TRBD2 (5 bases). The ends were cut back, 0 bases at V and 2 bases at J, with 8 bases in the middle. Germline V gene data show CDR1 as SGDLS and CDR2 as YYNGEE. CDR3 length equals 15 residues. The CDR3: CASSVGRLNTGELFF. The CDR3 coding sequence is TGTGCCAGCAGCGTAGGGAGGTTAAACACCGGGGAGCTGTTTTTT.